The entry below describes one T cell receptor beta chain. Clones were sequenced by immunoSEQ multiplex PCR, and TCRdb holds only the in-frame ones, with some missing. Found here are over a million clones, approximately 80% of them singletons; the top ten hold approximately 0.5%. This sample is part of a study of shared clonotypes between healthy human individuals. CDR3 length equals 14 residues. Germline assignment: CDR1 SQVTM and CDR2 ANQGSEA. With 6 bases clipped from V and 8 bases from J, the junction kept 12 bases outside the gene matches. The receptor was derived from a man between 18 and 29 years old in good health. Some clones in this sample may be carry-over from other donors' samples. Sequencing input: memory CD4+ T cells from PBMCs. Subset: CD45RA-negative fraction. The chain has TRBV29-1 and TRBJ1-2; 10 bases align to TRBD1. CDR3 residues: CSVGRVGTGEGYTF. CDR3 DNA sequence: TGCAGCGTGGGGAGGGTTGGGACAGGGGAGGGCTACACCTTC.